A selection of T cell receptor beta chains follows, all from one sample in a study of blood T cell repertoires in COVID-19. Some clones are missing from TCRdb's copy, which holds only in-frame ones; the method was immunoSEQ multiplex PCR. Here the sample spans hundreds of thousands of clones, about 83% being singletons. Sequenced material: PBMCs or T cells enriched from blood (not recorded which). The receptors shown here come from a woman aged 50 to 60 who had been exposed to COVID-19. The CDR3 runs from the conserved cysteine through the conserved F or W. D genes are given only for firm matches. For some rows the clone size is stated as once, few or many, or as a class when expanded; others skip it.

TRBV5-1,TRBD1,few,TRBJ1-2,TGCGCCAGCAGCCTATCCCCGCAGGGGGCGGGTAACTATGGCTACACCTTC,CASSLSPQGAGNYGYTF
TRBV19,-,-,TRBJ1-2,TGTGCCAGTGATACCGACCGGGGCTATGGCTACACCTTC,CASDTDRGYGYTF
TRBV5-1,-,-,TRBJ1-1,TGCGCCAGCAGCAGTCAGGGCATCACTGAAGCTTTCTTT,CASSSQGITEAFF
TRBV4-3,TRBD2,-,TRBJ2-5,TGCGCCAGCAGCCCTTATAGCGGGGGAGAGACCCAGTACTTC,CASSPYSGGETQYF
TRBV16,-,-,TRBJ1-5,TGTGCCAGCAGCCAATACACAGGGACCAATCAGCCCCAGCATTTT,CASSQYTGTNQPQHF
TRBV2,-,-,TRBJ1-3,TGTGCCAGCAGTAAGAGTCGGGAGTCTGGAAACACCATATATTTT,CASSKSRESGNTIYF
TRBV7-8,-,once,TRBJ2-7,TGTGCCAGCAGCGCGGGTCTCGGGGGCTCCTACGAGCAGTACTTC,CASSAGLGGSYEQYF
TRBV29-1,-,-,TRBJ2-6,TGCAGCGTTGGACAGGCACTCTCTGGGGCCAACGTCCTGACTTTC,CSVGQALSGANVLTF
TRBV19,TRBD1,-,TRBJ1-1,TGTGCCAGTAGTATACGGCAGGGGGCGAGGAACACTGAAGCTTTCTTT,CASSIRQGARNTEAFF
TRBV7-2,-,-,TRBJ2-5,TGTGCCAGCAGCTTAGCCAGAATCCAAGAGACCCAGTACTTC,CASSLARIQETQYF
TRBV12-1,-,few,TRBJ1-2,TGTGCCACCCCCCTACTTTCGGGGTTTCGGGGCTACACCTTC,CATPLLSGFRGYTF
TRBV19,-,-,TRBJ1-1,TGTGCCAGTAGTACCCCGCCGAGTAACACTGAAGCTTTCTTT,CASSTPPSNTEAFF
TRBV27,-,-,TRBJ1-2,TGTGCCAGCAGTTACGGGAGGGGAGGCTATGGCTACACCTTC,CASSYGRGGYGYTF
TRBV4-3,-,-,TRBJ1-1,TGCGCCAGCAGCCATGTCCGCAGGAACACTGAAGCTTTCTTT,CASSHVRRNTEAFF
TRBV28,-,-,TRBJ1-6,TGTGCCAGCAGTTCCTCCGGGGTGAACTATAATTCACCCCTCCACTTT,CASSSSGVNYNSPLHF
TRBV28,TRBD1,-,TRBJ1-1,TGTGCCAGCCTGCTCTACACGGGACAGGGGAGAGGAACTGAAGCTTTCTTT,CASLLYTGQGRGTEAFF
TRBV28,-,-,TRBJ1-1,TGTGCCAGCAGTCCCGACGGCGCGGGGGACACTGAAGCTTTCTTT,CASSPDGAGDTEAFF
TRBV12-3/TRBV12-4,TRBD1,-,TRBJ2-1,TGTGCCAGCGCGACAGGGGTGGACAATGAGCAGTTCTTC,CASATGVDNEQFF
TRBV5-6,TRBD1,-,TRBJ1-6,TGTGCCAGCAGCCCCCAACCACAGGGGGCATCACCCCTCCACTTT,CASSPQPQGASPLHF
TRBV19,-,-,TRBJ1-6,TGTGCCAGTAGTTCCCCGAGGGCAGCAGGCTCACCCCTCCACTTT,CASSSPRAAGSPLHF
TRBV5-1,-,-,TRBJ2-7,TGCGCCAGCAGCTTGGATAGAGGGCATACCTACGAGCAGTACTTC,CASSLDRGHTYEQYF
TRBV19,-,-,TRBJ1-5,TGTGCCAGTAGTCCCCTATCGGGCAATCAGCCCCAGCATTTT,CASSPLSGNQPQHF
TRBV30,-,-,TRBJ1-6,TGTGCCTGGAGAGCAGGAAGCTCCTATAATTCACCCCTCCACTTT,CAWRAGSSYNSPLHF
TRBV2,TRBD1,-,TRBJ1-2,TGTGCCAGCTCTCGGGACAGGGGGATTCTCTATGGCTACACCTTC,CASSRDRGILYGYTF
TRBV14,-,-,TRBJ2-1,TGTGCCAGCAGCTCAGCGGAACTCTCCTGGAAGTTTTACAATGAGCAGTTCTTC,CASSSAELSWKFYNEQFF
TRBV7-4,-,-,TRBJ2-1,TGTGCCAGCAGCTTAGCTGCAGAGGGCAATGAGCAGTTCTTC,CASSLAAEGNEQFF
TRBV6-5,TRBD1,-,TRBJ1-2,TGTGCCAGCAGTCGGTCAGGGGGCGCAGACTATGGCTACACCTTC,CASSRSGGADYGYTF
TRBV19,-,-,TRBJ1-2,TGTGCCACCGCGGGCTCTTCTAACTATGGCTACACCTTC,CATAGSSNYGYTF
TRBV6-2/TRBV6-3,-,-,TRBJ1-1,TGTGCCAGCAGTCCCGACAGAACTGAAGCTTTCTTT,CASSPDRTEAFF
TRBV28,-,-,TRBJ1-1,TGTGCCAGCAGTGGGGGCGGGAGGCCCAGATCTGAAGCTTTCTTT,CASSGGGRPRSEAFF
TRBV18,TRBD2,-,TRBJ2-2,TGTGCCAGCTCACCCTCTTGGACTAGCGCGAACACCGGGGAGCTGTTTTTT,CASSPSWTSANTGELFF
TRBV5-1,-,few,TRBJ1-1,TGCGCCAGCAGCTTGGCAGAGAACACTGAAGCTTTCTTT,CASSLAENTEAFF
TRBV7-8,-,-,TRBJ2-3,TGTGCCAGCAGCTTAGTCGGATTGAATGAGGCAGATACGCAGTATTTT,CASSLVGLNEADTQYF
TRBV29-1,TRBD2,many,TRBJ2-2,TGCAGCGTCCGGGGACTAGCGATGACCGGGGAGCTGTTTTTT,CSVRGLAMTGELFF
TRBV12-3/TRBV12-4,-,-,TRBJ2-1,TGTGCCAGCAGTATGGTGGGGCTCGATGAGCAGTTCTTC,CASSMVGLDEQFF
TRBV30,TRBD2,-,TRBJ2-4,TGTGCCTGGAGTGTCGGGACTAGCGGGGGGACGGACATTCAGTACTTC,CAWSVGTSGGTDIQYF